One sample yielded the 27 T cell receptor beta chains listed below, sequenced in a study of blood T cell repertoires in COVID-19. The protocol was immunoSEQ multiplex PCR, while the TCRdb copy is restricted to in-frame clones and leaves out a portion. Of around 200,000 clones listed, approximately 81% are singletons. Sequenced input: PBMCs or T cells enriched from blood (not recorded which). Receptor source: a middle-aged man who had recovered from COVID-19.

This chain joins TRBV7-9 and TRBJ2-5; tentatively, D is TRBD2 (6 bases). This CDR3 region has 13 residues. V was trimmed by 8 bases and J by 1 base, leaving 11 bases between them. Germline lookup yields CDR1 SEHNR and CDR2 FQNEAQ (reference sequence). The CDR3 region has the DNA TGTGCCAGCCGCCGGGGGATCCAAGAGACCCAGTACTTC. As protein: CASRRGIQETQYF.

CDR3 residues: CASSLGGGNQPQHF. In DNA form, the CDR3 reads TGTGCCAGCAGCTTAGGAGGCGGTAATCAGCCCCAGCATTTT. The chain carries TRBV13 and TRBJ1-5, with D hard to call. The length of the CDR3 is 14 residues. Germline V lookup: CDR1 PRHDT, CDR2 FYEKMQ (reference sequence). Trimming left V 0 bases short and J 4 bases short, with 7 bases between.

In the case of this clone: This specimen includes other DNA sequences encoding the same CDR3. The gene calls are TRBV18 and TRBJ1-5; D ambiguous. V was cut by 3 bases and J by 1 base, with 4 bases left in between. CDR1 and CDR2 from the germline V gene are KGHSH and LQKENI. The CDR3 length is 13 residues. CDR3 region: CASSPYSNQPQHF. CDR3 nucleotide sequence: TGTGCCAGCTCACCCTACAGCAATCAGCCCCAGCATTTT.

This chain uses TRBV5-1 with TRBJ2-4, with 7 bases aligning to TRBD2. Germline V CDR1 and CDR2: SGHRS, YFSETQ. V was pared by 1 base and J by 3 bases, with 7 bases of the junction left unmatched. The CDR3 loop spans 16 amino acids. The DNA of the CDR3 is TGCGCCAGCAGCTTGTCTGCGGGAGCTGGCAAAAACATTCAGTACTTC. As protein: CASSLSAGAGKNIQYF.

The chain links TRBV6-1 to TRBJ2-7, with TRBD2 as a possible D gene (5 bases). This CDR3 has 14 residues. Germline V CDR1 and CDR2: MNHNS, SASEGT. V lost 1 base and J lost 5, with 12 bases in between. As DNA, the CDR3 is TGTGCCAGCAGTGAAGACCCTGTGGGAGACGAGCAGTACTTC. Its translation: CASSEDPVGDEQYF.

The chain links TRBV15 to TRBJ2-5; 7 bases are shared with TRBD1. From germline, CDR1 is LNHNV and CDR2 YYDKDF (reference sequence). This CDR3 is 15 amino acids long. Unmatched junction bases numbered 6, after V lost 4 bases and J lost 1 base. The CDR3 DNA reads as TGTGCCACCAGCAAGGTTGGACAGGCCCAAGAGACCCAGTACTTC. It is translated as CATSKVGQAQETQYF.

The chain joins TRBV12-3 or TRBV12-4 to TRBJ1-6; D not certain. CDR3 length: 12 residues. The V and J ends lost 6 bases and 9 bases respectively, with 9 bases between them. CDR3: CASSPAGSPLHF. For the CDR3, the DNA is TGTGCCAGCAGCCCCGCGGGTTCACCCCTCCACTTT.

This clone occurred once. This rearrangement joins TRBV9 to TRBJ2-2; a possible D gene is TRBD1 (5 bases). With 0 bases removed from V and 1 base from J, the gap between germline ends came to 10 bases. The CDR3 consists of 16 residues. Germline V lookup: CDR1 SGDLS, CDR2 YYNGEE. The CDR3 DNA reads as TGTGCCAGCAGCGTAGGATCAGGGATGAACACCGGGGAGCTGTTTTTT. This encodes CASSVGSGMNTGELFF.

The genes are TRBV6-6 and TRBJ1-4; 9 nucleotides align to TRBD1. The CDR3 is 15 residues long. The germline V gene has CDR1 MNHNY and CDR2 SVGAGI (reference sequence). The ends lost 2 bases at V and 5 bases at J; junction bases unmatched: 3. This CDR3 is CASSYPGTGNEKLFF. CDR3 DNA sequence: TGTGCCAGCAGTTACCCTGGGACAGGGAATGAAAAACTGTTTTTT.

This chain connects TRBV13 to TRBJ1-3; TRBD1 agrees at 8 bases. The CDR3 covers 15 residues. Trimming at V came to 5 bases and at J to 4 bases, leaving 7 bases not matched to a gene. CDR1 and CDR2 (germline): PRHDT, FYEKMQ (reference sequence). Written as DNA, the CDR3 is TGTGCCAGCAGCCTCGGACAGGGCTCCGGAAACACCATATATTTT. It encodes CASSLGQGSGNTIYF.

The DNA of the CDR3 is TGTGCCACCAGTGACCAGGGGCAACAGGGAACGTATTATGAGCAGTTCTTC. This sequence encodes CATSDQGQQGTYYEQFF. The V and J genes are TRBV24-1 and TRBJ2-1; a possible D gene is TRBD1 (6 bases). Trimming shortened V by 4 bases and J by 8 bases, and 23 bases separated the two germline ends. Germline CDR1 reads KGHDR; CDR2 reads SFDVKD. The CDR3 has 17 amino acids.

Only one count was recorded for this clone. This chain uses TRBV13 with TRBJ1-1; TRBD1 might be the D (6 bases). With 3 bases removed from V and 3 bases from J, the gap between germline ends came to 14 bases. Germline V gene data show CDR1 as PRHDT and CDR2 as FYEKMQ (reference sequence). CDR3 size: 15 residues. CDR3 nucleotides: TGTGCCAGCAGCTTGTTCGGGGGGCCGGACACTGAAGCTTTCTTT. This codes for CASSLFGGPDTEAFF.

This clone was counted only a few times. V usage is TRBV14 and J usage is TRBJ2-7, with TRBD2 as a possible D gene (5 bases). This CDR3 comprises 12 residues. Germline V CDR1 and CDR2: SGHDN, FVKESK. V was pared by 4 bases and J by 4 bases, with 8 bases between. The CDR3 coding sequence is TGTGCCAGCAGCCCGGGGAAGTACGAGCAGTACTTC. This translates into CASSPGKYEQYF. Full variable domain (remainder filled in from reference TRBV14 and TRBJ2-7): EAGVTQFPSHSVIEKGQTVTLRCDPISGHDNLYWYRRVMGKEIKFLLHFVKESKQDESGMPNNRFLAERTGGTYSTLKVQPAELEDSGVYFCASSPGKYEQYFGPGTRLTVT.

This chain joins TRBV30 and TRBJ1-1, with TRBD1 matching over 9 bases. Germline CDR1 reads GTSNPN; CDR2 reads SVGIG (reference sequence). The V gene end was trimmed by 7 bases and the J gene end by 5 bases; junction bases not matched to a gene: 14. This CDR3 comprises 15 residues. Here the CDR3 DNA reads TGTGCCTACACTCCTTTACAGGGGGCGCAAACTGAAGCTTTCTTT. Its translation is CAYTPLQGAQTEAFF. Complete variable domain (other parts from reference TRBV30 and TRBJ1-1): SQTIHQWPATLVQPVGSPLSLECTVEGTSNPNLYWYRQAAGRGLQLLFYSVGIGQISSEVPQNLSASRPQDRQFILSSKKLLLSDSGFYLCAYTPLQGAQTEAFFGQGTRLTVV.

The rearrangement links TRBV9 to TRBJ1-2, with a weak D call TRBD1 (6 bases). Germline CDR1 reads SGDLS; CDR2 reads YYNGEE. The CDR3 has 14 amino acids. Trimming cost V 0 bases and J 2 bases, with 8 bases left between them. The CDR3 DNA is TGTGCCAGCAGCGTAGACACAGGGAACTATGGCTACACCTTC. Its protein is CASSVDTGNYGYTF.

In this sample, this clone turned up once. The chain has TRBV5-1 and TRBJ2-7; D may be TRBD2 (5 bases). Germline V gene sequence: CDR1 SGHRS, CDR2 YFSETQ. The ends were cut back, 5 bases at V and 1 base at J, with 13 bases in the middle. The CDR3 runs to 14 residues. The CDR3 is CASRREFGSYEQYF. The CDR3 region has the DNA TGCGCCAGCAGACGGGAATTCGGGTCCTACGAGCAGTACTTC.

The chain carries TRBV28 and TRBJ2-7, with 9 bases that match TRBD2. Looked up from germline, CDR1 is MDHEN and CDR2 is SYDVKM. V gave up 2 bases and J gave up 5 bases; unmatched junction bases: 4. This CDR3 region has 14 residues. The CDR3, as DNA: TGTGCCAGCAGTTTACTAGCGGGACATAACGAGCAGTACTTC. Encoded protein: CASSLLAGHNEQYF.

V gene TRBV6-5 combines with J gene TRBJ2-1; TRBD2 agrees at 12 bases. The V gene's germline CDR1 is MNHEY and CDR2 SVGAGI. The V gene end was trimmed by 4 bases and the J gene end by 7 bases; junction bases not matched to a gene: 5. CDR3 size: 15 residues. The CDR3 sequence is CASSFTGTSGNEQFF. CDR3 nucleotides: TGTGCCAGCAGTTTTACCGGGACTAGCGGGAATGAGCAGTTCTTC.

V and J are TRBV28 and TRBJ1-1, with 8 bases fitting TRBD1. This CDR3 comprises 15 residues. V lost 7 bases and J lost 1; bases outside the gene matches: 8. Germline V lookup: CDR1 MDHEN, CDR2 SYDVKM. Here the CDR3 reads CASNFQGAPNTEAFF. The CDR3 DNA follows: TGTGCCAGCAACTTTCAGGGGGCTCCGAACACTGAAGCTTTCTTT.

The rearrangement links TRBV6-5 to TRBJ1-2, with 7 positions matching TRBD1. Trimming took 5 bases from V and 4 from J; bases not matched to a gene: 4. The CDR3 loop spans 13 amino acids. Germline values: CDR1 MNHEY, CDR2 SVGAGI. The CDR3 nucleotides read TGTGCCAGCAGTCTAGGGGACAGCTATGGCTACACCTTC. It yields the protein CASSLGDSYGYTF.

The chain carries TRBV30 and TRBJ1-5; D might be TRBD1 (6 bases). The germline gives CDR1 GTSNPN, CDR2 SVGIG (reference sequence). The CDR3 is 16 amino acids. Trimming cost V 0 bases and J 0 bases, with 12 bases left between them. The CDR3 reads CAWSVGGAYSNQPQHF. DNA for the CDR3: TGTGCCTGGAGTGTAGGGGGGGCCTATAGCAATCAGCCCCAGCATTTT.

The gene calls are TRBV11-1 and TRBJ2-2; 7 positions agree with TRBD1. Germline V gene data show CDR1 as SGHAT and CDR2 as FQDESV (reference sequence). The J segment lost 5 bases and the V segment lost 3 bases, leaving 6 bases of the junction unmatched. CDR3 length equals 15 residues. This CDR3 is CASSFRRGLTGELFF. As DNA, the CDR3 is TGTGCCAGCAGCTTTCGTAGGGGGCTGACCGGGGAGCTGTTTTTT. The variable domain in full, completed from reference TRBV11-1 and TRBJ2-2, reads EAEVAQSPRYKITEKSQAVAFWCDPISGHATLYWYRQILGQGPELLVQFQDESVVDDSQLPKDRFSAERLKGVDSTLKIQPAELGDSAMYLCASSFRRGLTGELFFGEGSRLTVL.

The chain links TRBV13 to TRBJ2-7; TRBD2 matches at 9 bases. V lost 3 bases, J lost 5 bases, and 5 bases stayed unmatched. CDR3 length: 14 residues. Looked up from germline, CDR1 is PRHDT and CDR2 is FYEKMQ (reference sequence). CDR3 residues: CASSLSSGTDEQYF. The CDR3, as DNA: TGTGCCAGCAGCTTGTCTAGCGGGACCGACGAGCAGTACTTC.

The V gene is TRBV7-8, the J gene TRBJ2-7; 8 bases agree with TRBD2. Trimming removed 5 bases from V and 1 base from J; junction bases left unmatched: 7. This CDR3 is built from 15 residues. From germline, CDR1 is SGHVS and CDR2 FQNEAQ. CDR3 loop: CASSPGTSFSYEQYF. The CDR3 DNA reads as TGTGCCAGCAGCCCCGGGACTAGTTTTTCCTACGAGCAGTACTTC.

The V gene is TRBV9, the J gene TRBJ2-3, with a possible D match to TRBD2 (5 bases). Germline lookup yields CDR1 SGDLS and CDR2 YYNGEE. V gave up 3 bases and J gave up 8 bases, with 19 bases separating them. The CDR3 is 15 residues long. The CDR3 loop reads CASSAEGPYHGTQYF. For the CDR3, the DNA is TGTGCCAGCAGCGCAGAGGGCCCCTACCATGGTACGCAGTATTTT.

The J gene is TRBJ2-1, the V gene TRBV5-4, with a tentative D call TRBD2 (5 bases). Trimming removed 3 bases at V and 6 bases at J, with 13 bases between. There are 14 residues in the CDR3. CDR1 SGHNT and CDR2 YYREEE come from the germline V gene (reference sequence). CDR3 bases: TGTGCCAGCAGCTCCGGCTGGGCGGGCAATGAGCAGTTCTTC. Protein: CASSSGWAGNEQFF.

The J gene is TRBJ2-5, the V gene TRBV3-1 (or the pseudogene TRBV3-2); 10 bases agree with TRBD1. This CDR3 is 14 amino acids long. V shed 6 bases and J 5 bases; nucleotides not matched to a gene: 6. Per the germline V gene, CDR1 is LGHDT and CDR2 is YNNKEL (reference sequence). CDR3 DNA sequence: TGTGCCAGCAGACGACAGGGGGCGAAGGAGACCCAGTACTTC. Translating it yields CASRRQGAKETQYF.